This T cell receptor (beta chain) was recorded in a study of T cells after yellow fever vaccination (dated by TCRdb to the late 2010s). Describing the broader study: Libraries from fractions with low cell numbers were prepared with the SMART-Seq v4 Ultra Low Input RNA kit. The cohort comprised two healthy male donors, one aged 18 to 30 and one aged 30 to 40 years. Blood was collected at multiple timepoints before and after primary and secondary immunization, and bulk PBMC replicates and cell subsets were isolated. Bulk TCR alpha and beta repertoires were sequenced longitudinally to track T-cell clones before and after primary and booster YFV17D yellow fever vaccination. Paper-wide results and their limitations: A small share of clonotypes occurred in both CD4 and CD8 compartments, likely arising from convergent recombination. The secondary T-cell response was found to be weaker but faster than the primary response, with a peak reached on day 5 rather than on day 15. After the booster, most clones that had expanded after primary vaccination were detected again (approximately 95% of CD4 and roughly nine tenths of CD8), suggesting broad maintenance of memory. Because only a couple of donors were included in the study, the extent to which the findings can be generalized is limited. Computational filtering was required because FACS-sorted repertoires could contain abundant contaminating clonotypes from the bulk population.

Sample treatment or condition, as interpreted from the label and publication: live attenuated yellow fever vaccine strain. At each blood-draw timepoint, two biological replicates of bulk PBMCs were obtained. A standard Ficoll-Paque protocol was used to isolate PBMCs from peripheral blood. TriZol was used to extract RNA from bulk PBMCs, CD4 and CD8 fractions, and dextramer-positive and dextramer-negative fractions. A word on this clonotype: This clone's antigen is unknown. No base qualities exist here, and no much larger clone lies one base off it.

Synthesis of TCR cDNA relied on 5'RACE template switching, a step that introduced a universal primer site along with unique molecular identifiers. Priming of cDNA synthesis was performed from both the TCR alpha and TCR beta constant segments. Libraries were amplified in two PCR steps, with sample barcodes and sequencing adapters added in the second step. Libraries were sequenced on Illumina HiSeq 2500 (2x100 bp) or NovaSeq (2x150 bp). Per the source publication's procedure: MIGEC handled demultiplexing of reads and collapsing into UMI consensus sequences, while MiXCR performed V(D)J alignment. Vaccine-responding clonotypes were defined with edgeR using replicate PBMC samples, requiring FDR below 0.01 and a log2 fold change above 5 up to day 15. Each bulk clonotype received a CD4 or CD8 identity based on whether the sequenced CD4 or CD8 repertoire contained that clonotype at higher abundance. The public sequencing data were trimmed at Q25 with fastp and processed into clonotypes with MiXCR by TCRdb, which kept only in-frame beta chains. Every CDR3 protein is listed once, alongside the most common genes and DNA of its rows. None of the V and J calls come from the authors' own analysis; TCRdb made them. This sample gives 450,000 to 600,000 distinct CDR3 sequences in total; less than 20% of them show up just once. Clones ranked in the top ten supply roughly 17% of the sample.

In the germline V gene, CDR1 corresponds to SGHRS and CDR2 to YFSETQ. V is cut back by 4 bases and J by 6 bases, with 9 bases in the junction unmatched. Taken from cysteine to phenylalanine, the CDR3 has 14 residues. Just the 42-base CDR3 DNA is kept, in frame starting at base 1. Sequenced here: PBMCs, sampled around 5 days after the first yellow fever vaccination. The sequence derives from a man aged 18 to 29 who received the YFV17D yellow fever vaccine. Here the chain combines TRBV5-1 and TRBJ1-1; the central 7 bases match TRBD1. The CDR3 corresponds to CASSPFGTDPEAFF. The bases read TGCGCCAGCAGCCCCTTTGGGACAGACCCTGAAGCTTTCTTT.